This is a list of T cell receptor beta chains from one sample in a study of T cell clonotyping in hematopoietic cell transplantation. Assay: immunoSEQ multiplex PCR; the TCRdb copy retains only in-frame clones and omits some. The sample consists of 4,500 to 5,500 clones, around 96% of them appearing once. Specimen: PBMCs, collected 100 days after allogeneic stem cell transplant. Receptors were obtained from a male patient aged 40-55 years who had an allogeneic stem cell transplant from a related donor, so the T cells may come from the graft donor. Some clones in this sample may be carry-over from other donors' samples. Both conserved end residues are part of each CDR3. Each record gives: CDR3 protein, CDR3 DNA, J gene, clone size, V gene, D gene. The D gene is left open where the match is weak. A row's size may be missing; if present it is once, few, many or a size class.

CDR3aa: CASSLLDSGANVLTF
CDR3nt: TGCGCCAGCAGCTTGTTGGACTCTGGGGCCAACGTCCTGACTTTC
j_gene: TRBJ2-6
abundance: .
v_gene: TRBV5-1
d_gene: .

CDR3aa: CATLESNQPQHF
CDR3nt: TGTGCCACCTTAGAAAGCAATCAGCCCCAGCATTTT
j_gene: TRBJ1-5
abundance: .
v_gene: TRBV28
d_gene: .

CDR3aa: CASSYPQTSGDNEQFF
CDR3nt: TGTGCCAGCAGCTATCCCCAGACTAGCGGAGACAATGAGCAGTTCTTC
j_gene: TRBJ2-1
abundance: .
v_gene: TRBV9
d_gene: TRBD2

CDR3aa: CASSLKGAGEQYF
CDR3nt: TGTGCCAGCAGCTTAAAAGGGGCGGGTGAGCAGTACTTC
j_gene: TRBJ2-7
abundance: once
v_gene: TRBV11-1
d_gene: .

CDR3aa: CSGELAGSDTQYF
CDR3nt: TGCAGCGGGGAGTTGGCGGGGTCAGATACGCAGTATTTT
j_gene: TRBJ2-3
abundance: .
v_gene: TRBV29-1
d_gene: .

CDR3aa: CASSSSGVYNEQFF
CDR3nt: TGTGCCAGCAGTTCATCTGGAGTCTACAATGAGCAGTTCTTC
j_gene: TRBJ2-1
abundance: .
v_gene: TRBV28
d_gene: .

CDR3aa: CASSLQGAYGYTF
CDR3nt: TGTGCCAGCAGTCTCCAGGGGGCGTATGGCTACACCTTC
j_gene: TRBJ1-2
abundance: .
v_gene: TRBV6-5
d_gene: TRBD1

CDR3aa: CASSYSSVSTDTQYF
CDR3nt: TGTGCCAGCAGTTACTCTAGCGTTAGCACAGATACGCAGTATTTT
j_gene: TRBJ2-3
abundance: .
v_gene: TRBV6-5
d_gene: .

CDR3aa: CASTAPGALYYGYTF
CDR3nt: TGTGCCAGCACCGCCCCGGGGGCCCTTTACTATGGCTACACCTTC
j_gene: TRBJ1-2
abundance: .
v_gene: TRBV28
d_gene: .

CDR3aa: CASSYDRDDNSPLHF
CDR3nt: TGTGCCAGCAGCTACGACCGGGACGATAATTCACCCCTCCACTTT
j_gene: TRBJ1-6
abundance: .
v_gene: TRBV11-2
d_gene: .